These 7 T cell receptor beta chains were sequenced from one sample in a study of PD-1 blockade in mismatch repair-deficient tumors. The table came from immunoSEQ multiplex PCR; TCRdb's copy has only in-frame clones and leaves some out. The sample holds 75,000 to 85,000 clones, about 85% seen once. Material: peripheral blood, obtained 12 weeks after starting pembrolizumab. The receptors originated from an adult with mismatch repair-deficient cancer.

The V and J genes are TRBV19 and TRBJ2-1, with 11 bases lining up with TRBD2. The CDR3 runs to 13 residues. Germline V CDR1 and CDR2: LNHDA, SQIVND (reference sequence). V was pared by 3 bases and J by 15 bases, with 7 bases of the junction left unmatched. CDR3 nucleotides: TGTGCCAGTAGTATCGGGACTAGCGGACGGTGGTTCTTC. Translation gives CASSIGTSGRWFF.

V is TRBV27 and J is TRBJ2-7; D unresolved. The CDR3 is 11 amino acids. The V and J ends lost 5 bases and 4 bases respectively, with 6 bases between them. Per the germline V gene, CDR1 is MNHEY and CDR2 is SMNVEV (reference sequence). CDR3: CASSVGYEQYF. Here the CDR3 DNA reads TGTGCCAGCAGTGTGGGATACGAGCAGTACTTC.

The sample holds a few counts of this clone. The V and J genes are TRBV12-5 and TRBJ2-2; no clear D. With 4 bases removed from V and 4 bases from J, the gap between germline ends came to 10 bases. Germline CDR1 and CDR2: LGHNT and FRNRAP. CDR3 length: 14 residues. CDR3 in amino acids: CASGSSDGTGELFF. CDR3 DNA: TGTGCTAGTGGTTCATCAGACGGCACCGGGGAGCTGTTTTTT. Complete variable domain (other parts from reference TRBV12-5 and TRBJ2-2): DARVTQTPRHKVTEMGQEVTMRCQPILGHNTVFWYRQTMMQGLELLAYFRNRAPLDDSGMPKDRFSAEMPDATLATLKIQPSEPRDSAVYFCASGSSDGTGELFFGEGSRLTVL.

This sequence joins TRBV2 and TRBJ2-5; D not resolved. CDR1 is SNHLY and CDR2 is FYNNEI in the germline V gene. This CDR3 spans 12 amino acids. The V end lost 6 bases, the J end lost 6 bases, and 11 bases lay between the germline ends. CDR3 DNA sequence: TGTGCCAGCAGCTCTGAGAGCCAGACCCAGTACTTC. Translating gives CASSSESQTQYF.

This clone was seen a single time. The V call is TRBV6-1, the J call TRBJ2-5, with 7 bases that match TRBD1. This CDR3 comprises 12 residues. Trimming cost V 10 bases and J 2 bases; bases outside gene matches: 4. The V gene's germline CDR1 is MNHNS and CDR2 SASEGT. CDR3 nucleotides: TGTGCCACAAGACAGGGACAAGAGACCCAGTACTTC. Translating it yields CATRQGQETQYF.

The CDR3 nucleotides read TGCGCCAGCAGTCCCGGGACAGGGAACACTGAAGCTTTCTTT. Its translation: CASSPGTGNTEAFF. The chain carries TRBV5-1 and TRBJ1-1, with 8 bases matching TRBD1. V gave up 5 bases and J gave up 1 base; unmatched junction bases: 4. CDR3 size: 14 residues. Germline CDR1 SGHRS, CDR2 YFSETQ.

CDR3 sequence (DNA): TGTGCCAGCAGCTTATCGGGCGGATCCTACAATGAGCAGTTCTTC. Translation gives CASSLSGGSYNEQFF. The rearrangement joins TRBV11-2 to TRBJ2-1; D is unresolved. The CDR3 is made up of 15 amino acids. In germline, CDR1 is SGHAT, CDR2 FQNNGV. Trimming removed 2 bases from V and 1 base from J, with 9 bases in between.